A single sample gave rise to the 2 T cell receptor beta chains below, sequenced in a study of cytomegalovirus exposure and HLA in healthy donors. Sequencing was performed with immunoSEQ multiplex PCR; in TCRdb, only in-frame clones are kept and a portion is missing. The repertoire holds about 200,000 clones, with 88% as singletons. The sequenced sample was PBMCs. Receptor source: a woman aged 18-30 years in good health and CMV-seronegative.

The genes are TRBV5-1 and TRBJ2-5; TRBD1 agrees at 7 bases. There are 16 residues in the CDR3. The junction had 10 bases not matched to a gene; V was cut back by 0 bases and J by 5 bases. Germline assignment: CDR1 SGHRS and CDR2 YFSETQ. Written as DNA, the CDR3 is TGCGCCAGCAGCTTGGCGGACAGGTCTTTAGGCGAGACCCAGTACTTC. Amino acid sequence: CASSLADRSLGETQYF.

J is TRBJ2-7 and V is TRBV19; 10 nucleotides match TRBD2. CDR3 length: 15 amino acids. Looked up from germline, CDR1 is LNHDA and CDR2 is SQIVND (reference sequence). V shed 4 bases, J shed 4 bases, and the junction held 7 bases outside the gene matches. The CDR3 DNA reads TGTGCCAGTAGTAAATCTAGCGGGGGCCCTTACGAGCAGTACTTC. This translates into CASSKSSGGPYEQYF.